The 2 T cell receptor beta chains below were found in one sample sequenced in a study of T-cell reconstitution after alpha-beta-depleted transplantation in children. During its preparation, the TCRbeta library received unique molecular identifiers. TCRdb fed the PCR reads into MiXCR, producing one record per CDR3 protein. The sample yields hundreds of thousands of distinct CDR3 sequences, roughly 13% seen once. The sample consisted of PBMCs, taken before TCRalphabeta/CD19-depleted stem cell transplant. All receptors come from a girl aged 2-15 years with congenital amegakaryocytic thrombocytopenia, due to receive a stem cell transplant.

The rearrangement links TRBV2 to TRBJ2-7, with 9 bases aligning to TRBD1. The CDR3 length is 16 residues. The V and J ends lost 6 bases and 0 bases, in that order; junction bases with no gene match: 9. Germline V gene data show CDR1 as SNHLY and CDR2 as FYNNEI. The CDR3 protein is CASSGRTGDGSYEQYF. DNA for the CDR3: TGTGCCAGCAGCGGAAGGACAGGGGACGGCTCCTACGAGCAGTACTTC.

Written as DNA, the CDR3 is TGTGCCAGCAAGGCGTCCCAAGAGACCCAGTACTTC. Translating it yields CASKASQETQYF. The rearrangement uses TRBV6-6 and TRBJ2-5; D call uncertain. Germline V gene lookup returns CDR1 MNHNY and CDR2 SVGAGI (reference sequence). Trimming removed 7 bases at V and 1 base at J, with 7 bases between. CDR3 length: 12 amino acids.